A single sample is the source of the 10 T cell receptor beta chains below, sequenced in a study of cytomegalovirus exposure and HLA in healthy donors. PCR primers comprised 60 Vbeta and 13 Jbeta primers. Assay used: immunoSEQ multiplex PCR; TCRdb lists only in-frame clones, some missing. Among over 95,000 clones listed, 60% to 80% were seen once. The sequenced material came from PBMCs. These receptors came from a human donor in good health.

The chain joins TRBV4-1 to TRBJ1-2; D possibly corresponds to TRBD1 (5 bases). The ends were cut back, 0 bases at V and 2 bases at J, with 13 bases in the middle. Germline V lookup: CDR1 MGHRA, CDR2 YSYEKL. The CDR3 has 16 residues. The CDR3 DNA is TGCGCCAGCAGCCAAGATCCTGCTGGGGCCAACTATGGCTACACCTTC. Its protein product is CASSQDPAGANYGYTF.

This chain connects TRBV5-1 to TRBJ1-2; maybe TRBD1 (5 bases). Germline loops: CDR1 SGHRS, CDR2 YFSETQ. This CDR3 has 15 amino acids. V gave up 1 base and J gave up 1 base, with 11 bases separating them. CDR3 bases: TGCGCCAGCAGCTTGAACCAGGGCCTTAACTATGGCTACACCTTC. It encodes CASSLNQGLNYGYTF.

V gene TRBV27 combines with J gene TRBJ2-3; TRBD1 aligns across 8 bases. The CDR3 loop spans 12 amino acids. Germline assignment: CDR1 MNHEY and CDR2 SMNVEV (reference sequence). V lost 6 bases and J lost 6; bases outside the gene matches: 2. CDR3 residues: CASRDRADTQYF. CDR3 nucleotide sequence: TGTGCCAGCAGGGACAGGGCTGATACGCAGTATTTT.

The V and J genes are TRBV29-1 and TRBJ1-5; TRBD1 agrees at 8 bases. With 7 bases clipped from V and 1 base from J, the junction kept 9 bases outside the gene matches. Germline CDR1 SQVTM, CDR2 ANQGSEA. This CDR3 comprises 15 residues. CDR3 protein: CSATYTGGSNQPQHF. CDR3 bases: TGCAGCGCAACTTATACAGGGGGAAGCAATCAGCCCCAGCATTTT.

V and J are TRBV19 and TRBJ1-2; D gene ambiguous. This CDR3 contains 15 residues. V lost 0 bases, J lost 1 base, and 9 bases lay in between. Looked up from germline, CDR1 is LNHDA and CDR2 is SQIVND (reference sequence). The CDR3 is CASSIDLRVNYGYTF. CDR3 sequence (DNA): TGTGCCAGTAGTATAGATCTACGAGTTAACTATGGCTACACCTTC.

The gene calls are TRBV6-6 and TRBJ1-2; TRBD1 matches 9 bases. Trimming at V came to 6 bases and at J to 4 bases, leaving 9 bases not matched to a gene. Germline loops: CDR1 MNHNY, CDR2 SVGAGI (reference sequence). The CDR3 is 15 residues long. CDR3 in DNA: TGTGCCAGCAGCCAGCGGACAGGGGCAACCTATGGCTACACCTTC. Its protein product is CASSQRTGATYGYTF.

CDR3 residues: CSADSNTEAFF. The DNA for the CDR3 is TGCAGTGCGGACTCGAACACTGAAGCTTTCTTT. This chain joins TRBV20-1 and TRBJ1-1; unclear D gene. The V gene's germline CDR1 is DFQATT and CDR2 SNEGSKA (reference sequence). V lost 6 bases, J lost 1 base, and 6 bases lay in between. The CDR3 runs 11 residues.

The rearrangement links TRBV7-9 to TRBJ2-3; 10 nucleotides match TRBD2. The CDR3 length is 14 residues. Germline V gene lookup returns CDR1 SEHNR and CDR2 FQNEAQ (reference sequence). V lost 6 bases and J lost 9; bases outside the gene matches: 9. The CDR3 spells CASRPPSGGGTQYF. CDR3 nucleotide sequence: TGTGCCAGCAGACCCCCTAGCGGGGGCGGCACGCAGTATTTT. The full variable domain, rest sourced from reference TRBV7-9 and TRBJ2-3, is DTGVSQNPRHKITKRGQNVTFRCDPISEHNRLYWYRQTLGQGPEFLTYFQNEAQLEKSRLLSDRFSAERPKGSFSTLEIQRTEQGDSAMYLCASRPPSGGGTQYFGPGTRLTVL.

This clone was picked up a small number of times. V is TRBV5-4 and J is TRBJ1-2; D gene ambiguous. The germline V and J ends were trimmed by 0 bases and 0 bases, with 6 bases remaining between them. There are 14 residues in the CDR3. Per germline, CDR1 SGHNT and CDR2 YYREEE (reference sequence). For the CDR3, the DNA is TGTGCCAGCAGCTTGGACAGCACTAACTATGGCTACACCTTC. It codes for CASSLDSTNYGYTF.

This chain joins TRBV10-3 and TRBJ1-4; 7 nucleotides line up with TRBD1. With 2 bases clipped from V and 0 bases from J, the junction kept 3 bases outside the gene matches. Germline values: CDR1 ENHRY, CDR2 SYGVKD. This CDR3 comprises 16 residues. CDR3 region: CAISETRGPTNEKLFF. The CDR3 coding sequence is TGTGCCATCAGTGAGACGAGGGGGCCAACTAATGAAAAACTGTTTTTT.